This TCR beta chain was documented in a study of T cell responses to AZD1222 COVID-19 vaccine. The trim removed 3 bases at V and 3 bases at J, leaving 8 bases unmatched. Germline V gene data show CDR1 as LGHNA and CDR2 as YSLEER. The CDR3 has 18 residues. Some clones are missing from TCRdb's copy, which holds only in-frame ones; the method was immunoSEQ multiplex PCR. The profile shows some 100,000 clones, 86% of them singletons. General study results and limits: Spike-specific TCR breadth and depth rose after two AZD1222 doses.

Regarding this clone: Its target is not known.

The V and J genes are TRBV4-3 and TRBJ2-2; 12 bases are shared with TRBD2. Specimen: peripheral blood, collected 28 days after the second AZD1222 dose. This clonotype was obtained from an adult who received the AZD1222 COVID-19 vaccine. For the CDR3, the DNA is TGCGCCAGCAGCCAGGAGCTAGCGGGGGGGCCATACACCGGGGAGCTGTTTTTT. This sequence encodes CASSQELAGGPYTGELFF.